This entry is about one T cell receptor (beta chain). In the original processing: For nucleated cells, counts were estimated from reference gene primer amplification. TCRdb's table, derived via immunoSEQ multiplex PCR, lists solely in-frame clones and lacks some. D and trimming come from the DNA, and the V and J calls and clone size come from that table. This sample has about 120,000 clones, with 85% found just once. This entry belongs to a study of blood T cell repertoires in COVID-19. On the study more broadly: Some COVID-19 samples were acute and others convalescent; all came from the United States, Italy and Spain. Sources were T cells, B-cell-depleted T cells, or PBMCs; the material itself was cDNA or gDNA.

The TCR was taken from a human donor in a cohort sampled during active COVID-19. Sequences were obtained from peripheral blood.

The CDR3: CASSRQGDQPQHF. The DNA for the CDR3 is TGTGCCAGCAGCCGACAAGGGGATCAGCCCCAGCATTTT. The J gene is TRBJ1-5, the V gene TRBV7-8; tentatively, D is TRBD1 (5 bases). Germline lookup yields CDR1 SGHVS and CDR2 FQNEAQ. The germline V and J ends were trimmed by 5 bases and 5 bases, with 10 bases remaining between them. This CDR3 has 13 residues. The whole variable domain, filled in from reference TRBV7-8 and TRBJ1-5, reads GAGVSQSPRYKVAKRGQDVALRCDPISGHVSLFWYQQALGQGPEFLTYFQNEAQLDKSGLPSDRFFAERPEGSVSTLKIQRTQQEDSAVYLCASSRQGDQPQHFGDGTRLSIL.